Given below is one T cell receptor (beta chain) in context. What it recognizes is unknown. This specimen comes from a study of T cells after posttransplantation cyclophosphamide. Study results and limitations: Later post-transplant blood repertoires were often dominated by donor CD8+ memory clones. TRB clonality was highly associated with recipient CMV seropositivity and reactivation. Tissue-infiltrating T cells from skin or gut overlapped little with blood T cells.

Method: immunoSEQ multiplex PCR; TCRdb's copy keeps in-frame clones and lacks some. The data contain tens of thousands of clones, roughly 87% of them singletons. The ends lost 6 bases at V and 6 bases at J; junction bases unmatched: 10. The germline V gene encodes CDR1 SGHVS and CDR2 FNYEAQ. The CDR3 length is 14 residues. Cyclophosphamide on days +3 and +4 followed busulfan-fludarabine conditioning and a marrow graft. The sequence was obtained from a male patient aged 55-69 years who received an allogeneic stem cell transplant from a related donor and was CMV-positive. Some of these T cells may belong to the graft donor. The specimen was PBMCs, collected around 60 days after allogeneic stem cell transplant with posttransplant cyclophosphamide. The chain combines TRBV7-6 with TRBJ1-2, with TRBD1 matching over 7 bases. The CDR3 nucleotides read TGTGCCAGCAGTCCAACGGCAGGGGGACATGGCTACACCTTC. Protein product: CASSPTAGGHGYTF.